This T cell receptor (beta chain) was observed in a study of T cell responses to AZD1222 COVID-19 vaccine. The study, taken as a whole, reports: Repertoire samples came only from after the peak T cell response. The donor group comprised mostly white British people and more females; the analysis possibly underestimated clonal diversity. Among spike-specific TCRs, nearly half reportedly target unmutated variant regions.

As concerns this clone: Its antigen is undetermined.

Pooled samples include second doses given at about 4 or 12 weeks. TCRdb's copy holds only in-frame clones and misses some; the assay was immunoSEQ multiplex PCR. The sample comprises around 20,000 clones, roughly 81% of which are singletons, and 21% rests with the top ten. The sample was peripheral blood, taken 28 days after the second AZD1222 dose. This TCR came from an adult who received the AZD1222 COVID-19 vaccine.

This CDR3 is CASSFLTSGRASIYNEQFF. CDR3 nucleotide sequence: TGCGCCAGCAGCTTCCTCACTAGCGGGAGGGCCTCCATCTACAATGAGCAGTTCTTC. This chain uses TRBV5-1 with TRBJ2-1; TRBD2 aligns across 13 bases. Germline V gene lookup returns CDR1 SGHRS and CDR2 YFSETQ. This CDR3 spans 19 amino acids. The J segment lost 3 bases and the V segment lost 2 bases, leaving 11 bases of the junction unmatched.